This record looks at one T cell receptor beta chain sequence and its context. This sample was included in a study of blood T cell repertoires in COVID-19. In the source study's methods: Amplifying reference gene primers gave estimates of nucleated cell counts. TCRdb keeps only in-frame clones here, not all; method: immunoSEQ multiplex PCR. V and J calls plus clone size are reproduced from that table; the DNA served to infer D and trimming. This sample carries 150,000 or so clones, roughly 80% of them seen once, and the ten largest clones take approximately 10%. Participant ages covered about 18 to 95 years across around 22 US areas. The material sequenced was PBMCs or T cells enriched from blood (not recorded which). The source of this sequence is a man aged 45-60 years who had recovered from COVID-19.

CDR3 sequence: CASSPGTGFGSPLHF. In DNA form, the CDR3 reads TGTGCCAGCTCACCAGGGACAGGGTTCGGTTCACCCCTCCACTTT. The rearrangement uses TRBV18 and TRBJ1-6; 9 positions match TRBD1. Unmatched junction bases numbered 5, after V lost 2 bases and J lost 9 bases. Germline CDR1 KGHSH, CDR2 LQKENI. This CDR3 is built from 15 residues.